The 10 T cell receptor beta chains reported below all come from one sample, sequenced in a study of OX40 agonist ivuxolimab in advanced cancers. Data came from immunoSEQ multiplex PCR; TCRdb stores just in-frame clones and leaves some out. The sample holds around 74,000 clones; under 90% are singletons and the top ten take approximately 2.3%. This specimen was CD4+ or CD8+ T cells sorted from blood, taken in a trial of the OX40 agonist ivuxolimab. Receptor source: an adult with an advanced solid tumor such as melanoma, head and neck, liver or kidney cancer.

The chain links TRBV6-6 to TRBJ2-1; D may be TRBD2 (6 bases). This CDR3 is built from 14 residues. In germline, CDR1 is MNHNY, CDR2 SVGAGI (reference sequence). V lost 5 bases and J lost 6, with 14 bases in between. The CDR3 spells CASSILLAVNEQFF. DNA for the CDR3: TGTGCCAGCAGTATCCTACTAGCTGTCAATGAGCAGTTCTTC.

The chain uses TRBV2 and TRBJ1-6; D remains unclear. Looked up from germline, CDR1 is SNHLY and CDR2 is FYNNEI. The V end was cut by 6 bases, the J end by 14 bases, with 11 bases between. The CDR3 spans 11 residues. The CDR3 is CASSYMGTLHF. The CDR3 DNA is TGTGCCAGCAGCTATATGGGGACCCTCCACTTT.

This clone was recorded only once. The CDR3 spells CASSLDSYGYTF. The CDR3 nucleotides are TGTGCCAGCAGTTTAGACTCCTATGGCTACACCTTC. This sequence joins TRBV2 and TRBJ1-2; D gene ambiguous. Trimming removed 5 bases from V and 4 bases from J, with 8 bases in between. The CDR3 extends over 12 amino acids. Germline values: CDR1 SNHLY, CDR2 FYNNEI.

V is TRBV6-5 and J is TRBJ2-3; weak D call: TRBD2 (5 bases). Deletions cut 6 bases from V and 3 bases from J, with 10 bases between. This CDR3 is 13 amino acids long. Germline-derived CDR1 and CDR2 are MNHEY and SVGAGI. CDR3 DNA sequence: TGTGCCAGCAGCGGGATGGATACAGATACGCAGTATTTT. Protein: CASSGMDTDTQYF.

The chain uses TRBV18 and TRBJ1-4; 8 positions agree with TRBD1. CDR3 length equals 15 residues. Germline CDR1 and CDR2: KGHSH and LQKENI. After removal of 3 bases from V and 3 bases from J, the junction contained 3 bases not matched to a gene. The CDR3 nucleotides are TGTGCCAGCTCACCCGGGACAGGAGCTAATGAAAAACTGTTTTTT. This codes for CASSPGTGANEKLFF. The full variable domain, its missing parts supplied by reference TRBV18 and TRBJ1-4, is NAGVMQNPRHLVRRRGQEARLRCSPMKGHSHVYWYRQLPEEGLKFMVYLQKENIIDESGMPKERFSAEFPKEGPSILRIQQVVRGDSAAYFCASSPGTGANEKLFFGSGTQLSVL.

V usage is TRBV6-6 and J usage is TRBJ2-7; 10 bases agree with TRBD1. The germline V gene encodes CDR1 MNHNY and CDR2 SVGAGI (reference sequence). The CDR3 spans 13 residues. J lost 7 bases, V lost 7 bases, and 7 bases had no gene match. The CDR3 sequence: CASTIRTGGEQYF. The CDR3 region has the DNA TGTGCCAGCACTATCAGGACAGGGGGGGAGCAGTACTTC.

This chain uses TRBV28 with TRBJ1-2; possibly TRBD1 for D (6 bases). V lost 7 bases to trimming and J lost 4 bases, with 13 bases between them. The CDR3 sequence is 13 residues long. The germline V gene encodes CDR1 MDHEN and CDR2 SYDVKM. Here the CDR3 DNA reads TGTGCCAGCATACCCTCAGGGGCCTATGGCTACACCTTC. Its translation: CASIPSGAYGYTF.

This rearrangement joins TRBV18 to TRBJ2-5; no firm D call. Germline loops: CDR1 KGHSH, CDR2 LQKENI. Trimming removed 7 bases at V and 2 bases at J, with 14 bases between. This CDR3 comprises 14 residues. CDR3 nucleotide sequence: TGTGCCAGCTGCGACCCCCGGTTACAAGAGACCCAGTACTTC. It encodes CASCDPRLQETQYF.

The chain couples TRBV5-4 to TRBJ2-7; the D gene is possibly TRBD2 (5 bases). The CDR3 covers 15 residues. With 0 bases removed from V and 4 bases from J, the gap between germline ends came to 14 bases. Germline V gene data show CDR1 as SGHNT and CDR2 as YYREEE (reference sequence). The CDR3 spells CASSLGGRVFYEQYF. Here the CDR3 DNA reads TGTGCCAGCAGCTTGGGTGGGCGGGTGTTTTACGAGCAGTACTTC.

The rearrangement links TRBV5-1 to TRBJ2-3; 9 bases agree with TRBD1. V shed 8 bases and J 2 bases; nucleotides not matched to a gene: 6. The CDR3 contains 14 residues. Germline CDR1 and CDR2: SGHRS and YFSETQ. The CDR3 protein is CASTGTGNTDTQYF. As DNA, the CDR3 is TGCGCCAGTACTGGGACAGGGAACACAGATACGCAGTATTTT. Full variable domain (outside the CDR3, taken from reference TRBV5-1 and TRBJ2-3): KAGVTQTPRYLIKTRGQQVTLSCSPISGHRSVSWYQQTPGQGLQFLFEYFSETQRNKGNFPGRFSGRQFSNSRSEMNVSTLELGDSALYLCASTGTGNTDTQYFGPGTRLTVL.